Sequencing of this T cell receptor (beta chain) was carried out in a study of CD8+ T cells in alopecia areata. Study conclusions and caveats: Scalp repertoires also include resident alphabeta T cells from normal skin. Greater clonality was observed in lesional scalp samples, especially alopecia totalis/universalis, versus normal scalp.

This clone was detected once. What it recognizes is unknown. Sorting of CD4+ cells into CD25+CD127- cells (for about five patients) was performed. It was from alopecia areata patients that lesional scalp punch biopsies and peripheral blood were collected. Germline values: CDR1 SNHLY, CDR2 FYNNEI. The junction had 9 bases not matched to a gene; V was cut back by 6 bases and J by 4 bases. The CDR3 contains 15 residues. Extracted from the samples, RNA was reverse transcribed into cDNA to serve as the sequencing template. Measured with immunoSEQ multiplex PCR; TCRdb has only the in-frame clones, and not every one. The sample yields 14,000 or so clones, approximately 53% seen once.

The origin of this receptor is a human donor with alopecia areata. Sequenced input: CD4+ Tregs sorted from blood. The rearrangement uses TRBV2 and TRBJ2-1, with 7 bases matching TRBD2. CDR3 sequence (DNA): TGTGCCAGCAGCGGTCCAGGGAGGGGATACAATGAGCAGTTCTTC. It is translated as CASSGPGRGYNEQFF.